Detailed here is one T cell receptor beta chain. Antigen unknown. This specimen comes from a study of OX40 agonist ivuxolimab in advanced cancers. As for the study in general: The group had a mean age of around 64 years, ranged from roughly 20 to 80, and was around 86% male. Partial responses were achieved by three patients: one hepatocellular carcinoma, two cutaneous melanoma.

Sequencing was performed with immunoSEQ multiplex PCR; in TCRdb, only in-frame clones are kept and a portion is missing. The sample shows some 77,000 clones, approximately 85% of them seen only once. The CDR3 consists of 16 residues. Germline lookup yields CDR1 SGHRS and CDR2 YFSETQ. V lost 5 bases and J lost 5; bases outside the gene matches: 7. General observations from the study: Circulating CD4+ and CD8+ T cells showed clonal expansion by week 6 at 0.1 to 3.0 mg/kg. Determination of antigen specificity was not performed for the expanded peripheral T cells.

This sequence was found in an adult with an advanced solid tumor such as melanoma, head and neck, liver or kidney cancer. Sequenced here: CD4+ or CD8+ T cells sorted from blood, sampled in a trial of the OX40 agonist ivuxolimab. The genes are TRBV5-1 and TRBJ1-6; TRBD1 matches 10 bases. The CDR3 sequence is CASRHRDRGNNSPLHF. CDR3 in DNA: TGCGCCAGCAGACACCGGGACAGGGGTAATAATTCACCCCTCCACTTT. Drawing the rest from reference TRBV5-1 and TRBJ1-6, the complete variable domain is KAGVTQTPRYLIKTRGQQVTLSCSPISGHRSVSWYQQTPGQGLQFLFEYFSETQRNKGNFPGRFSGRQFSNSRSEMNVSTLELGDSALYLCASRHRDRGNNSPLHFGNGTRLTVT.